This T cell receptor (beta chain) was identified in a study of blood T cells in healthy people across ages. Together with a sample-barcoded 5' primer, a J-beta primer mix was included in a second PCR lasting roughly 6 to 12 cycles. TCRdb passed the 5' RACE reads through MiXCR, listing each CDR3 protein once. The sample includes over 550,000 distinct CDR3 sequences, about 30% seen only once; the top ten take 15% to 19%. The CDR3 loop spans 15 amino acids. Germline V gene data show CDR1 as LGHNA and CDR2 as YNFKEQ. J was trimmed by 4 bases and V by 6 bases; bases with no gene match: 8. Comment on this clonotype: Its antigen is still unknown.

General study points: Higher diversity, along with more naive CD4+ cells, distinguished long-lived donors from aged donors. Roughly linearly, TCR beta diversity per million T cells fell as age increased.

V is TRBV4-2 and J is TRBJ1-5; 8 bases are a match to TRBD1. The clonotype comes from a woman of 80 years or more in good health. Material: blood. DNA for the CDR3: TGTGCCAGCAGTTCCCGGGGACAGGAGAATCAGCCCCAGCATTTT. Translated: CASSSRGQENQPQHF.